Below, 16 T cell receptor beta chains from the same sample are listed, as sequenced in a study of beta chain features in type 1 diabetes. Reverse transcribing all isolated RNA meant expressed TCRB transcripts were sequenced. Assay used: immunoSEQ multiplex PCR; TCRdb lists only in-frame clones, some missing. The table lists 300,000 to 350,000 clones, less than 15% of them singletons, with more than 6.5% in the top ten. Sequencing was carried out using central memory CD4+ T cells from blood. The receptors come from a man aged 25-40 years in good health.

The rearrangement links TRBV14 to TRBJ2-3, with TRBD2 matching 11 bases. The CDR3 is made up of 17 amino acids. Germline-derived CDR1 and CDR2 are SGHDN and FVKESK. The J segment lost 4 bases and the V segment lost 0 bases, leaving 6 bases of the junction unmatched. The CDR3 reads CASSQDMRLAGSDTQYF. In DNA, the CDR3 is TGTGCCAGCAGCCAAGATATGAGACTAGCGGGATCAGATACGCAGTATTTT.

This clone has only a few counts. Here the CDR3 DNA reads TGTGCCAGCAGTTACGCGGGCTACAATGAGCAGTTCTTC. This encodes CASSYAGYNEQFF. This chain joins TRBV6-6 and TRBJ2-1, with D possibly matching TRBD2 (5 bases). This CDR3 region has 13 residues. V was clipped by 2 bases and J by 3 bases, with 5 bases between them. Germline CDR1 and CDR2: MNHNY and SVGAGI (reference sequence).

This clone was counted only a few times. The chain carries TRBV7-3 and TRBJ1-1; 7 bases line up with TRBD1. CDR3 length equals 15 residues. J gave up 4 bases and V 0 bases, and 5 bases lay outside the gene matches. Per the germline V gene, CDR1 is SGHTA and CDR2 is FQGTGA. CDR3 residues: CASSLTQRDSTEAFF. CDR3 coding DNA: TGTGCCAGCAGCTTAACCCAACGGGACAGCACTGAAGCTTTCTTT. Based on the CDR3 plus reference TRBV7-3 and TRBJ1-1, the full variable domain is GAGVSQTPSNKVTEKGKYVELRCDPISGHTALYWYRQSLGQGPEFLIYFQGTGAADDSGLPNDRFFAVRPEGSVSTLKIQRTERGDSAVYLCASSLTQRDSTEAFFGQGTRLTVV.

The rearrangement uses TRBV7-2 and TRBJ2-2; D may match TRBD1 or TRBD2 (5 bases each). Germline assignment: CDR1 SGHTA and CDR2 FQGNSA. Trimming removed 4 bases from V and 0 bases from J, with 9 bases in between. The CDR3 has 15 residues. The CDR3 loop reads CASSSGPSNTGELFF. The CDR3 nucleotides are TGTGCCAGCAGCTCGGGACCTTCGAACACCGGGGAGCTGTTTTTT.

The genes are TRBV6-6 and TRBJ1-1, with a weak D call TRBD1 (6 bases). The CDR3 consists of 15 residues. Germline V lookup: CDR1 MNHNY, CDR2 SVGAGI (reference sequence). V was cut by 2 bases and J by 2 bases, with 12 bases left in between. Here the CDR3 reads CASSYQTGGNTEAFF. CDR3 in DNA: TGTGCCAGCAGTTACCAGACAGGAGGAAACACTGAAGCTTTCTTT.

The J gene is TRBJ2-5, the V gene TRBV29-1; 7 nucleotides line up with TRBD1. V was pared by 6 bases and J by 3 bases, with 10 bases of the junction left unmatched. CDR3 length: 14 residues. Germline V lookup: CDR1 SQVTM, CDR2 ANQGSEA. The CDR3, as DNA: TGCAGCGTAGATCGACAGGGACGAAAAGAGACCCAGTACTTC. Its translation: CSVDRQGRKETQYF.

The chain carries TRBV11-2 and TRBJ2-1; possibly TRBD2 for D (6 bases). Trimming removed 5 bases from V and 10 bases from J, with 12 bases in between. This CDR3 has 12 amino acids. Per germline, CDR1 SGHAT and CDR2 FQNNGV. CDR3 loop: CASSQTRGEQFF. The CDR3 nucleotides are TGTGCCAGCAGCCAGACTAGGGGAGAGCAGTTCTTC.

The CDR3 here is CASSRPWTGGNIQYF. In DNA, the CDR3 is TGTGCCAGCAGTCGCCCTTGGACGGGGGGAAACATTCAGTACTTC. The V call is TRBV6-6, the J call TRBJ2-4; 7 bases are shared with TRBD2. This CDR3 has 15 residues. Germline CDR1 and CDR2: MNHNY and SVGAGI (reference sequence). The V gene end was trimmed by 5 bases and the J gene end by 6 bases; junction bases not matched to a gene: 10.

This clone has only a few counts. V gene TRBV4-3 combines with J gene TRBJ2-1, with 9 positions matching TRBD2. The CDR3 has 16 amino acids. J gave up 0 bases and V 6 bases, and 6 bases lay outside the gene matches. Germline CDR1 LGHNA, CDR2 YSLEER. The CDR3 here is CASSIAGASSYNEQFF. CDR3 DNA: TGCGCCAGCAGTATAGCGGGGGCGAGCTCCTACAATGAGCAGTTCTTC.

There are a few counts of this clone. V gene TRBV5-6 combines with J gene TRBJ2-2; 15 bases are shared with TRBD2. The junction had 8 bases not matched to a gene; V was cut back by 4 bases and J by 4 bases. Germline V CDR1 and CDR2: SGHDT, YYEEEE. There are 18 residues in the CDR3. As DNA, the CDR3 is TGTGCCAGCAGCGCAATCGGACTAGCGGGAGGGGGCACCGGGGAGCTGTTTTTT. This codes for CASSAIGLAGGGTGELFF.

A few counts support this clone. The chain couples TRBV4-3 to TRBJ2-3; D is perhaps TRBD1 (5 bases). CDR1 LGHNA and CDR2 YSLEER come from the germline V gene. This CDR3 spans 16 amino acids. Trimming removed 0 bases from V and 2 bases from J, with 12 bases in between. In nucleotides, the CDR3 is TGCGCCAGCAGCCAAGATGAAGGGGTCACCACAGATACGCAGTATTTT. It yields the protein CASSQDEGVTTDTQYF.

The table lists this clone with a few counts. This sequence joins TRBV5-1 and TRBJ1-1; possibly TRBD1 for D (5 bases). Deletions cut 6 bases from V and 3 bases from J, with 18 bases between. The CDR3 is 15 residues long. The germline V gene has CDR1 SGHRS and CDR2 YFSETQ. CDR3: CASTLFSGFDTEAFF. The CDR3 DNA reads TGCGCCAGCACCCTTTTCTCAGGGTTTGACACTGAAGCTTTCTTT.

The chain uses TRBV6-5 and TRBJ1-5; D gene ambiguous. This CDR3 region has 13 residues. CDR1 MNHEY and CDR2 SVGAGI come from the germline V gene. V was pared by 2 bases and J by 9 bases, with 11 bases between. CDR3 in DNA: TGTGCCAGCAGTTACCAGGAGTATGGGCCCCAGCATTTT. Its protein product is CASSYQEYGPQHF.

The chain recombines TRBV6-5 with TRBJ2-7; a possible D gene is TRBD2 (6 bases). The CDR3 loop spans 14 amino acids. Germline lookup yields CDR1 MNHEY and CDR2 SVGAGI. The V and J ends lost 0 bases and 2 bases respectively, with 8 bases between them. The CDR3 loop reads CASSYSRGTYEQYV. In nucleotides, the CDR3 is TGTGCCAGCAGTTACTCTCGGGGGACCTACGAGCAGTACGTC.

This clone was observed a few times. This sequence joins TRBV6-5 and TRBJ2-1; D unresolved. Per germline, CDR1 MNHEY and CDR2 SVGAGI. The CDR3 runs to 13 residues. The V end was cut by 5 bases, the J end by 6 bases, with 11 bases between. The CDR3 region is CASSGLGGNEQFF. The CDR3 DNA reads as TGTGCCAGCAGTGGTTTAGGTGGCAATGAGCAGTTCTTC.

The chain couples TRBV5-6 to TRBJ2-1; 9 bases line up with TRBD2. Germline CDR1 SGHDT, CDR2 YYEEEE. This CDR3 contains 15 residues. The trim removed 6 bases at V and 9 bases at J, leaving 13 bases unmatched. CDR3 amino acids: CASTSGGRAVSEQFF. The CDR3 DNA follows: TGTGCCAGCACATCAGGCGGGAGGGCCGTCAGTGAGCAGTTCTTC.